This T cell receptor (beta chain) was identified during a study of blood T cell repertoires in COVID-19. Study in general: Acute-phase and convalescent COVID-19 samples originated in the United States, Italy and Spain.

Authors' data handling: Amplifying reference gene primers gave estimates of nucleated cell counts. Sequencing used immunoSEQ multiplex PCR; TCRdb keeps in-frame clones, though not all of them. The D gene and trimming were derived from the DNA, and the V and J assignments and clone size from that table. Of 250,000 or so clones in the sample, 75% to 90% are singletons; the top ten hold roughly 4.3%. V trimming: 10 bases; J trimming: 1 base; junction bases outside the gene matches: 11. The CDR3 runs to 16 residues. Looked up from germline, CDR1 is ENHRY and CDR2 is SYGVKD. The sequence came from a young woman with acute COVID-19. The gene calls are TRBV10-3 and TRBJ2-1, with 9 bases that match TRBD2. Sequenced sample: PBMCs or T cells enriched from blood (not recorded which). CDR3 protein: CATEGLAGDSYNEQFF. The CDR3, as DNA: TGTGCCACCGAGGGATTAGCGGGAGATTCCTACAATGAGCAGTTCTTC.